This passage covers 14 T cell receptor beta chains from one sample sequenced in a study of shared clonotypes between healthy human individuals. Produced via immunoSEQ multiplex PCR; TCRdb's table is partial and in-frame only. The table lists under 600,000 clones, approximately 97% of them singletons, with 0.055% to 0.07% in the top ten. Sequencing was performed on naive CD4+ T cells sorted from blood. Subset denoted: CD45RA+ positively selected. The receptor source for this set is a woman aged 25 to 39 in good health.

V is TRBV28 and J is TRBJ2-2, with 13 positions matching TRBD2. In germline, CDR1 is MDHEN, CDR2 SYDVKM. The CDR3 has 20 residues. Trimming cost V 2 bases and J 6 bases; bases outside gene matches: 15. The CDR3 sequence is CASSLRRTSGRSLLPGELFF. As DNA, the CDR3 is TGTGCCAGCAGTTTACGACGGACTAGCGGGAGATCCCTTTTACCCGGGGAGCTGTTTTTT.

The chain links TRBV28 to TRBJ1-5; no clear D gene. In germline, CDR1 is MDHEN, CDR2 SYDVKM. V was pared by 11 bases and J by 0 bases, with 14 bases between. This CDR3 contains 14 residues. The CDR3 loop is CASGRPYSNQPQHF. The CDR3, as DNA: TGTGCCTCGGGAAGGCCCTATAGCAATCAGCCCCAGCATTTT.

The CDR3 region has the DNA TGTGCCAGCAGCGACAGTGGCTCTGGGGCCAACGTCCTGACTTTC. Protein sequence: CASSDSGSGANVLTF. The chain couples TRBV27 to TRBJ2-6, with D tentatively TRBD1 (5 bases). V was cut by 6 bases and J by 0 bases, with 9 bases left in between. Germline V lookup: CDR1 MNHEY, CDR2 SMNVEV (reference sequence). The CDR3 runs 15 residues.

The chain combines TRBV5-1 with TRBJ2-5; possibly TRBD1 or TRBD2 for D (5 bases each). V was pared by 9 bases and J by 2 bases, with 20 bases between. The germline gives CDR1 SGHRS, CDR2 YFSETQ. CDR3 size: 15 residues. The CDR3 DNA is TGCGCCAACCCTCCCTCCGGGACGTCGCAAGAGACCCAGTACTTC. Its translation is CANPPSGTSQETQYF.

The chain has TRBV13 and TRBJ1-4, with a tentative D call TRBD1 (5 bases). V lost 7 bases to trimming and J lost 8 bases, with 17 bases between them. Germline V gene sequence: CDR1 PRHDT, CDR2 FYEKMQ (reference sequence). The CDR3 sequence is 14 residues long. The CDR3 DNA follows: TGTGCCAGCACCCACCCCCAGGGCCGGGAAAAACTGTTTTTT. Translation gives CASTHPQGREKLFF.

The V call is TRBV28, the J call TRBJ2-5; unclear D gene. Trimming stripped 5 bases from V and 5 bases from J, with 12 bases between. The CDR3 has 13 residues. Germline V gives CDR1 MDHEN, CDR2 SYDVKM. The CDR3: CASSDILPETQYF. DNA for the CDR3: TGTGCCAGCAGTGATATACTCCCGGAGACCCAGTACTTC.

The chain recombines TRBV5-1 with TRBJ1-1; 7 nucleotides match TRBD1. The length of the CDR3 is 16 residues. J gave up 0 bases and V 2 bases, and 7 bases lay outside the gene matches. Germline lookup yields CDR1 SGHRS and CDR2 YFSETQ. The chain's CDR3 is CASSLVAGTVNTEAFF. As DNA, the CDR3 is TGCGCCAGCAGCTTAGTGGCCGGGACAGTGAACACTGAAGCTTTCTTT.

This clone showed up just a few times. This rearrangement joins TRBV19 to TRBJ1-5, with TRBD1 as a possible D gene (6 bases). Looked up from germline, CDR1 is LNHDA and CDR2 is SQIVND (reference sequence). The V and J ends lost 7 bases and 6 bases respectively, with 19 bases between them. The CDR3 length is 15 residues. The CDR3 coding sequence is TGTGCCAGTACCACGGGGGCATTTGGGGGTCAGCCCCAGCATTTT. Encoded protein: CASTTGAFGGQPQHF.

This clone was seen only a few times. The chain couples TRBV19 to TRBJ1-5; D unclear. The CDR3 has 13 residues. V lost 3 bases and J lost 7, with 10 bases in between. Germline values: CDR1 LNHDA, CDR2 SQIVND (reference sequence). CDR3 in DNA: TGTGCCAGTAGTATCAGCTACGACCAGCCCCAGCATTTT. As protein: CASSISYDQPQHF.

This rearrangement joins TRBV18 to TRBJ2-2; D not certain. V was trimmed by 0 bases and J by 4 bases, leaving 12 bases between them. CDR3 size: 16 residues. The germline gives CDR1 KGHSH, CDR2 LQKENI. CDR3 in amino acids: CASSPPGQHFTGELFF. In DNA form, the CDR3 reads TGTGCCAGCTCACCACCAGGGCAGCACTTCACCGGGGAGCTGTTTTTT. Using reference TRBV18 and TRBJ2-2 for the parts outside the CDR3, the full variable domain is NAGVMQNPRHLVRRRGQEARLRCSPMKGHSHVYWYRQLPEEGLKFMVYLQKENIIDESGMPKERFSAEFPKEGPSILRIQQVVRGDSAAYFCASSPPGQHFTGELFFGEGSRLTVL.

The chain is built from TRBV5-1 and TRBJ2-1, with D perhaps being TRBD1 or TRBD2 (6 bases each). Germline CDR1 SGHRS, CDR2 YFSETQ. The CDR3 spans 17 residues. V lost 0 bases and J 7 bases, leaving 20 bases between the germline ends. The CDR3 sequence: CASSLEGRGLWMNEQFF. As DNA, the CDR3 is TGCGCCAGCAGCTTGGAGGGTCGGGGGCTCTGGATGAATGAGCAGTTCTTC.

J is TRBJ2-1 and V is TRBV2; a weak D match, TRBD2 (6 bases). The germline gives CDR1 SNHLY, CDR2 FYNNEI. The V end lost 8 bases, the J end lost 0 bases, and 11 bases lay between the germline ends. The CDR3 consists of 14 residues. The DNA of the CDR3 is TGTGCCAGCGGGCGGGACCGCTCCTACAATGAGCAGTTCTTC. Its protein is CASGRDRSYNEQFF.

This rearrangement joins TRBV5-1 to TRBJ2-2; 8 nucleotides line up with TRBD2. Germline CDR1 and CDR2: SGHRS and YFSETQ. The CDR3 loop spans 16 amino acids. The V gene end was trimmed by 4 bases and the J gene end by 4 bases; junction bases not matched to a gene: 9. Here the CDR3 DNA reads TGCGCCAGCAGCGCGGGGGGTGAGGGTCGCACCGGGGAGCTGTTTTTT. This gives the protein CASSAGGEGRTGELFF.

This chain's CDR3 is CASGEDRGSPLHF. The CDR3 DNA follows: TGTGCCAGCGGTGAGGACCGGGGTTCACCCCTCCACTTT. The rearrangement links TRBV6-5 to TRBJ1-6; D ambiguous. V lost 8 bases to trimming and J lost 9 bases, with 14 bases between them. Germline CDR1 is MNHEY and CDR2 is SVGAGI. This CDR3 has 13 residues.